This T cell receptor beta chain was recorded in a study of HIV-infected patients and healthy controls. TCRdb re-called the 5' RACE reads through MiXCR, storing one row per CDR3 protein. The sample comprises over 55,000 distinct CDR3 sequences, roughly 16% of which are singletons, and approximately 5.4% rests with the top ten. The CDR3 consists of 15 residues. The V end was cut by 5 bases, the J end by 3 bases, with 17 bases between. Germline-derived CDR1 and CDR2 are SNHLY and FYNNEI. The sequenced material came from CD4+ T cells from blood. The chain employs TRBV2 and TRBJ2-7, with D possibly being TRBD2 (6 bases). The TCR originated in a human donor in good health. The CDR3 DNA reads as TGTGCCAGCAGTTATTGGCCCTCCGGGGGCTACGAGCAGTACTTC. It specifies CASSYWPSGGYEQYF.